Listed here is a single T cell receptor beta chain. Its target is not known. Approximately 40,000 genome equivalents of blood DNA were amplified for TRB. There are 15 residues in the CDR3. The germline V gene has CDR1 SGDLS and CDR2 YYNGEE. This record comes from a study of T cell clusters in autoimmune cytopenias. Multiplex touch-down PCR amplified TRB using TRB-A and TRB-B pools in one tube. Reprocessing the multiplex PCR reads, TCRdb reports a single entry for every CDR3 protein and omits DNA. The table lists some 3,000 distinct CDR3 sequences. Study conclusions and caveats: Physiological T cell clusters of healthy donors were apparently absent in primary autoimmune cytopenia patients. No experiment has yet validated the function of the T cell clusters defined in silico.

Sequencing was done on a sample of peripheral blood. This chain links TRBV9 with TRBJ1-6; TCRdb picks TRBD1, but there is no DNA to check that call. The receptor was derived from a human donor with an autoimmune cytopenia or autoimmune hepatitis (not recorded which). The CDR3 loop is CASSPGEGWASPLHF. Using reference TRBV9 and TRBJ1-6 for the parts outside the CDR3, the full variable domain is DSGVTQTPKHLITATGQRVTLRCSPRSGDLSVYWYQQSLDQGLQFLIQYYNGEERAKGNILERFSAQQFPDLHSELNLSSLELGDSALYFCASSPGEGWASPLHFGNGTRLTVT.